A selection of T cell receptor beta chains follows, all from one sample in a study of cytomegalovirus exposure and HLA in healthy donors. Some clones are missing from TCRdb's copy, which holds only in-frame ones; the method was immunoSEQ multiplex PCR. The sample includes a few hundred thousand clones, roughly 80% of them seen just once. What was sequenced was PBMCs. The receptors were gathered from a man aged 25 to 40 in good health and CMV-seronegative. Both conserved end residues are part of each CDR3. The order of the fields is D gene, clone size, J gene, V gene, CDR3 DNA, CDR3 protein. A D gene is named only where the DNA matches it firmly. Clone size is shown for a subset of rows, as once, few, many or a class of expanded clone.

>TRBD2|-|TRBJ2-3|TRBV18
TGTGCCAGCTCACCACGGACTAGCGGGGGGACAGATACGCAGTATTTT
CASSPRTSGGTDTQYF
>-|-|TRBJ2-5|TRBV5-1
TGCGCCAGCAGCTCAACAGGGATGGGGGAGACCCAGTACTTC
CASSSTGMGETQYF
>-|-|TRBJ2-2|TRBV19
TGTGCCAGTAGTATCTCTCACACCGGGGAGCTGTTTTTT
CASSISHTGELFF
>-|-|TRBJ2-7|TRBV21-1
TGTGCCAGCAGCAACGGACAGCTTTTTCCCTACGAGCAGTACTTC
CASSNGQLFPYEQYF
>TRBD1|-|TRBJ1-1|TRBV18
TGTGCCAGCTCACCTGGGACAGGGACAAACACTGAAGCTTTCTTT
CASSPGTGTNTEAFF
>-|-|TRBJ2-7|TRBV5-1
TGCGCCAGCAGCACTGGACAGATTAGCTCCTACGAGCAGTACTTC
CASSTGQISSYEQYF
>-|-|TRBJ2-7|TRBV15
TGTGCCACCAGCGGATCCTCGGGAACAAAATCCTACGAGCAGTACTTC
CATSGSSGTKSYEQYF
>TRBD2|-|TRBJ2-7|TRBV7-6
TGTGCCAGCGGGGGGACCGGTAGCGGGGGATCGGGTGAGCAGTACTTC
CASGGTGSGGSGEQYF
>-|-|TRBJ2-2|TRBV28
TGTGCCAGCCTCGTCGGCTTTTGGGGGGATCCCGGGGAGCTGTTTTTT
CASLVGFWGDPGELFF
>-|-|TRBJ1-5|TRBV5-6
TGTGCCAGCAGCTTGTGGAGGCGGGGCGGCAATCAGCCCCAGCATTTT
CASSLWRRGGNQPQHF
>-|-|TRBJ2-7|TRBV2
TGTGCCAGCAGGGGCTATCAGGGCAGGTCGTCCTACGAGCAGTACTTC
CASRGYQGRSSYEQYF
>TRBD2|-|TRBJ2-5|TRBV7-3
TGTGCCAGCAGCTTAACGGGGGGGACGGAAGAAGAGACCCAGTACTTC
CASSLTGGTEEETQYF
>TRBD2|few|TRBJ2-3|TRBV5-1
TGCGCCACCGCCCGGGAGGGACGAGGCACAGATACGCAGTATTTT
CATAREGRGTDTQYF
>-|-|TRBJ1-2|TRBV28
TGTGCCAGCAGTTTAGGCTCCGTCACTGGCTACACCTTC
CASSLGSVTGYTF
>-|few|TRBJ2-7|TRBV5-6
TGTGCCAGCAGCTCGGAGGGATTCGTAGCCTACGAGCAGTACTTC
CASSSEGFVAYEQYF
>TRBD2|-|TRBJ2-7|TRBV7-9
TGTGCCAGCAGTTTAACTAGCGGACCCTACGAGCAGTACTTC
CASSLTSGPYEQYF
>-|few|TRBJ2-7|TRBV12-5
TGTGCTAGTGGTTTGGTAAGGGGTTCCTACGAGCAGTACTTC
CASGLVRGSYEQYF
>TRBD1|-|TRBJ2-1|TRBV10-3
TGTGCCATCAGGGGGGACAGGGCTGTTGGTAGGCAGTTCTTC
CAIRGDRAVGRQFF